Listed below are T cell receptor beta chains from one sample, sequenced in a study of blood T cell repertoires in COVID-19. This table comes from immunoSEQ multiplex PCR, and its TCRdb copy is limited to in-frame clones, with some not included. The sample gives 75,000 to 95,000 clones, 55% to 80% of which show up once; around 25% is in the top ten. Sequencing was done on a sample of peripheral blood. The receptor source for this set is a woman aged 55-70 years in a cohort sampled during active or convalescent COVID-19. The CDR3 runs from the conserved cysteine through the conserved F or W. The order of the fields is J gene, clone size, V gene, D gene, CDR3 protein, CDR3 DNA. A D gene is named only where the DNA matches it firmly. Only part of the rows carry a size: once, few, many, or a class if the clone is expanded.

TRBJ1-1	-	TRBV6-5	-	CASSYSSTEAFF	TGTGCCAGCAGTTACTCCTCGACTGAAGCTTTCTTT
TRBJ1-2	-	TRBV18	-	CASSPPVAGITHGYTF	TGTGCCAGCTCACCACCGGTGGCAGGGATAACGCATGGCTACACCTTC
TRBJ2-3	-	TRBV4-1	TRBD2	CASSQEGTSGGAVPDTQYF	TGCGCCAGCAGCCAAGAGGGGACTAGCGGGGGGGCCGTGCCAGATACGCAGTATTTT
TRBJ2-1	-	TRBV9	TRBD1	CASSVRQGVHNEQFF	TGTGCCAGCAGCGTGAGACAGGGAGTCCACAATGAGCAGTTCTTC
TRBJ1-1	-	TRBV15	-	CATSSEGRRGTEAFF	TGTGCCACCAGCAGCGAAGGCAGACGGGGCACTGAAGCTTTCTTT
TRBJ2-2	-	TRBV5-4	-	CASSLTGVNTGELFF	TGTGCCAGCAGCTTAACAGGTGTGAACACCGGGGAGCTGTTTTTT
TRBJ2-7	-	TRBV12-5	TRBD1	CASGTDRGPNLYEQYF	TGTGCTAGTGGTACCGACAGGGGCCCCAACCTCTACGAGCAGTACTTC
TRBJ2-2	-	TRBV15	-	CATSRDLVPNTGELFF	TGTGCCACCAGCAGAGATCTCGTCCCGAACACCGGGGAGCTGTTTTTT
TRBJ2-1	-	TRBV29-1	-	CSVLGNNEQFF	TGCAGCGTTCTAGGAAACAATGAGCAGTTCTTC
TRBJ1-1	-	TRBV10-3	-	CAISESSGVRTFF	TGTGCCATCAGTGAGTCGAGCGGGGTTCGGACTTTCTTT
TRBJ2-2	-	TRBV18	TRBD2	CASSPREGLKTGELFF	TGTGCCAGCTCACCAAGGGAGGGATTAAAGACCGGGGAGCTGTTTTTT
TRBJ2-1	few	TRBV7-9	TRBD1	CASSPLGQTSYNEQFF	TGTGCCAGCAGCCCATTGGGACAGACCTCCTACAATGAGCAGTTCTTC
TRBJ2-7	-	TRBV5-1	TRBD1	CASSSSGTGTYEQYF	TGCGCCAGCAGCTCGTCCGGGACAGGCACCTACGAGCAGTACTTC
TRBJ1-1	-	TRBV5-1	-	CASSGGQMNTEAFF	TGCGCCAGCAGCGGAGGACAGATGAACACTGAAGCTTTCTTT
TRBJ1-3	many	TRBV6-1	TRBD1	CASSERPGTGSGNTIYF	TGTGCCAGCAGTGAGAGACCGGGGACAGGCTCTGGAAACACCATATATTTT
TRBJ1-2	-	TRBV2	-	CASTLRGGVRGYGYTF	TGTGCCAGCACCCTAAGAGGAGGCGTGAGAGGCTATGGCTACACCTTC
TRBJ2-5	-	TRBV3-1/TRBV3-2	TRBD2	CASSPRTSGEVETQYF	TGTGCCAGCAGCCCTCGGACTAGCGGGGAAGTGGAGACCCAGTACTTC
TRBJ2-2	-	TRBV2	-	CASSEFRGNTGELFF	TGTGCCAGCAGTGAATTCAGGGGAAACACCGGGGAGCTGTTTTTT
TRBJ2-2	-	TRBV2	TRBD1	CASSGGQVTGELFF	TGTGCCAGCAGTGGGGGACAGGTCACCGGGGAGCTGTTTTTT
TRBJ2-5	-	TRBV7-7	TRBD1	CASSYLPGQGQETQYF	TGTGCCAGCAGCTACCTTCCGGGACAGGGGCAAGAGACCCAGTACTTC
TRBJ2-2	-	TRBV19	TRBD2	CASSILAGGSDTGELFF	TGTGCCAGTAGTATACTAGCGGGGGGTTCGGACACCGGGGAGCTGTTTTTT
TRBJ2-7	-	TRBV7-2	TRBD2	CASTRSGGDYEQYF	TGTGCCAGCACCCGTAGCGGGGGAGACTACGAGCAGTACTTC
TRBJ2-5	-	TRBV9	-	CASSVEVVGETQYF	TGTGCCAGCAGCGTAGAAGTAGTCGGGGAGACCCAGTACTTC
TRBJ1-2	few	TRBV19	-	CASSMGQNNYGYTF	TGTGCCAGTAGTATGGGACAAAATAACTATGGCTACACCTTC
TRBJ2-2	once	TRBV9	-	CASSVVWGAGTGELFF	TGTGCCAGCAGCGTAGTTTGGGGCGCGGGGACCGGGGAGCTGTTTTTT